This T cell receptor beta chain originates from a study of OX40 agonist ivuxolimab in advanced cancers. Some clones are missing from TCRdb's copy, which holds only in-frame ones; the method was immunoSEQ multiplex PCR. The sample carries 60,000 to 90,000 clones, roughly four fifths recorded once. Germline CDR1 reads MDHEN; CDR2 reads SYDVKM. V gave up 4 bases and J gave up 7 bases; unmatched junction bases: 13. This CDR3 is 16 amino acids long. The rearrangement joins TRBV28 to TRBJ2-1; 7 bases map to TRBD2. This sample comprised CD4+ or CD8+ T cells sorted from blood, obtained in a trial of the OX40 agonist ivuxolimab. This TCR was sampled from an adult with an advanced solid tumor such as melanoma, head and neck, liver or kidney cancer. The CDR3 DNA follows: TGTGCCAGCAGTTCGAGACTAGCTGGAGTTCCGAATGAGCAGTTCTTC. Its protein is CASSSRLAGVPNEQFF.